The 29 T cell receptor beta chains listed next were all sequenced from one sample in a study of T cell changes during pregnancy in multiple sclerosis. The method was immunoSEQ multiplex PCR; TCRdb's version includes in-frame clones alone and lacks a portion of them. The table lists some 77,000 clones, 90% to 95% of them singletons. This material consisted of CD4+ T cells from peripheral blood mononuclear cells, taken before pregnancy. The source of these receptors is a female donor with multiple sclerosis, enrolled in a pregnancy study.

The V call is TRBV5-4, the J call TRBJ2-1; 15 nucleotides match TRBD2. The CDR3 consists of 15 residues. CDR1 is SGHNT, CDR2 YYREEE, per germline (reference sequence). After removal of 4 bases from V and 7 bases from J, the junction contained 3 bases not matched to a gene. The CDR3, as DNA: TGTGCCAGCAGCCTCGGGACTAGCGGGAGGAATGAGCAGTTCTTC. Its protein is CASSLGTSGRNEQFF.

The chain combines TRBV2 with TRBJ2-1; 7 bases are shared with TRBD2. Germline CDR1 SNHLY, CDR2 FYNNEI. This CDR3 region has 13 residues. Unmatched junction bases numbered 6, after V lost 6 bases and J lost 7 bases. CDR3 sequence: CASRSSGANEQFF. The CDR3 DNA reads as TGTGCCAGCAGATCAAGCGGGGCGAATGAGCAGTTCTTC. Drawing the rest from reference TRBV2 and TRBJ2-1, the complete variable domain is EPEVTQTPSHQVTQMGQEVILRCVPISNHLYFYWYRQILGQKVEFLVSFYNNEISEKSEIFDDQFSVERPDGSNFTLKIRSTKLEDSAMYFCASRSSGANEQFFGPGTRLTVL.

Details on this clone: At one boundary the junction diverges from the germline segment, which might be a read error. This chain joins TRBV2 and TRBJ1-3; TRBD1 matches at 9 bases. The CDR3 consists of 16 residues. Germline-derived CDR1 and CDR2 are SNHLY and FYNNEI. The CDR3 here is CASSEGRTGVGNTIYF. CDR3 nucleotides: TGTGCCAGCAGCGAAGGACGGACAGGGGTCGGAAACACCATATATTTT.

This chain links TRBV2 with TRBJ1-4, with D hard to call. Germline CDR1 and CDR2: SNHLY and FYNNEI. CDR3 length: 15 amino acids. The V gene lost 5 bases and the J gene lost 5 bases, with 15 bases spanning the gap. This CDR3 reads CASSTLGWENEKLFF. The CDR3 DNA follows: TGTGCCAGCAGTACCCTAGGGTGGGAGAATGAAAAACTGTTTTTT.

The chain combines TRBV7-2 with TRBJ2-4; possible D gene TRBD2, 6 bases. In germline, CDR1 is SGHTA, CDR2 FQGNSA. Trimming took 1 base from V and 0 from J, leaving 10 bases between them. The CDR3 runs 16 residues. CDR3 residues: CASSLGGGVAKNIQYF. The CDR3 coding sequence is TGTGCCAGCAGCTTAGGCGGAGGGGTAGCCAAAAACATTCAGTACTTC. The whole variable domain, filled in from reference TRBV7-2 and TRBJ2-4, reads GAGVSQSPSNKVTEKGKDVELRCDPISGHTALYWYRQSLGQGLEFLIYFQGNSAPDKSGLPSDRFSAERTGGSVSTLTIQRTQQEDSAVYLCASSLGGGVAKNIQYFGAGTRLSVL.

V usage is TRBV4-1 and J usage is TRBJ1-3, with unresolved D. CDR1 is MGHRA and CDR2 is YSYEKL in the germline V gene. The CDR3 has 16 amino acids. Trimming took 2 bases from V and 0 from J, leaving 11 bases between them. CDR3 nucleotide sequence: TGCGCCAGCAGCCAAACCCGGGTACACTCTGGAAACACCATATATTTT. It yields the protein CASSQTRVHSGNTIYF.

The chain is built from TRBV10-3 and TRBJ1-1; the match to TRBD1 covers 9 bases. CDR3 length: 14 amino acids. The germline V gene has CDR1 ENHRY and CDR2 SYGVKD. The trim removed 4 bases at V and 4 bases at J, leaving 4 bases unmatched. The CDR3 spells CAISGGGQGTEAFF. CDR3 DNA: TGTGCCATCAGTGGGGGGGGACAGGGCACTGAAGCTTTCTTT.

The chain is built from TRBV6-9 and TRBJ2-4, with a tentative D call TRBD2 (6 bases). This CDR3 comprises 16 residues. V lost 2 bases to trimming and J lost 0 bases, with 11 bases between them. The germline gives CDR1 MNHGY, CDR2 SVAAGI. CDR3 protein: CASSYRRDLAKNIQYF. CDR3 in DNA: TGTGCCAGCAGTTATAGGAGGGACCTAGCCAAAAACATTCAGTACTTC.

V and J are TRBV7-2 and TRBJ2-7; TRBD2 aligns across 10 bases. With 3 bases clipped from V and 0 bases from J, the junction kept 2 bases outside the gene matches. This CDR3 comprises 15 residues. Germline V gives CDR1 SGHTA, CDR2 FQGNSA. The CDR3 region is CASSFGLAASYEQYF. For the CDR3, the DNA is TGTGCCAGCAGCTTTGGACTAGCGGCCTCCTACGAGCAGTACTTC.

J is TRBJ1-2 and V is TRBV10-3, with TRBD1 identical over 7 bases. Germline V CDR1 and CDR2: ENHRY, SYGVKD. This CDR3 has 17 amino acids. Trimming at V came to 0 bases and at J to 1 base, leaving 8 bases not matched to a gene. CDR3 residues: CAISESTGQRLNYGYTF. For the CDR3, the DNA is TGTGCCATCAGTGAGTCGACGGGACAGAGACTTAACTATGGCTACACCTTC.

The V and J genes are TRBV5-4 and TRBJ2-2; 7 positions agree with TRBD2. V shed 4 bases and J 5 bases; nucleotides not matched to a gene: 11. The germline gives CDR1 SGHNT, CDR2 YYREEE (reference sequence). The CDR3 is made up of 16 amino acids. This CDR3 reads CASSAAGRRDTGELFF. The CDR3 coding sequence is TGTGCCAGCAGCGCAGCGGGGAGGAGGGATACCGGGGAGCTGTTTTTT.

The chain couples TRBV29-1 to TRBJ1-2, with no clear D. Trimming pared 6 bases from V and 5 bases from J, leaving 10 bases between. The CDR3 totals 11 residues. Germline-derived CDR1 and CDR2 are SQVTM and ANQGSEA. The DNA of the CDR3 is TGCAGCGTAGGAGAGAATTATGGCTACACCTTC. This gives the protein CSVGENYGYTF. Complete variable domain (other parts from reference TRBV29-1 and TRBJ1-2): SAVISQKPSRDICQRGTSLTIQCQVDSQVTMMFWYRQQPGQSLTLIATANQGSEATYESGFVIDKFPISRPNLTFSTLTVSNMSPEDSSIYLCSVGENYGYTFGSGTRLTVV.

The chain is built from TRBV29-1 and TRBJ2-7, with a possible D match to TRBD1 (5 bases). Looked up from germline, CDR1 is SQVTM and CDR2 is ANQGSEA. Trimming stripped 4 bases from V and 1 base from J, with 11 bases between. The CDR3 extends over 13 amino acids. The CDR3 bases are TGCAGCGTTGCGGGCAGGGCTTCCTACGAGCAGTACTTC. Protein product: CSVAGRASYEQYF.

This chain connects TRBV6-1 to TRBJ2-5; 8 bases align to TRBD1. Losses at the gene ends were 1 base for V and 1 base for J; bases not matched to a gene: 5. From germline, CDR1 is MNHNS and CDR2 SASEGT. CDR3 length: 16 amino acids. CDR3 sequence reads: CASSEDRGYTQETQYF. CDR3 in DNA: TGTGCCAGCAGTGAAGACAGGGGGTACACCCAAGAGACCCAGTACTTC.

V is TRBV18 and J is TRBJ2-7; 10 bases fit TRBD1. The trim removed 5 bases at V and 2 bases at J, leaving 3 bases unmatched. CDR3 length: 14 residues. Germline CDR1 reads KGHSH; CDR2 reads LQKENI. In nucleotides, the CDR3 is TGTGCCAGCTCAGACGGGACAGGGGCCTACGAGCAGTACTTC. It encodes CASSDGTGAYEQYF.

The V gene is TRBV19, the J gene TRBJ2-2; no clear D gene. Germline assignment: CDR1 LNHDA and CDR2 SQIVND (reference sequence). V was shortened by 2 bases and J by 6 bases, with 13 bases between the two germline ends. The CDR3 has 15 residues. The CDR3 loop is CASSITAHSAGELFF. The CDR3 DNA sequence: TGTGCCAGTAGTATAACGGCACACAGTGCCGGGGAGCTGTTTTTT.

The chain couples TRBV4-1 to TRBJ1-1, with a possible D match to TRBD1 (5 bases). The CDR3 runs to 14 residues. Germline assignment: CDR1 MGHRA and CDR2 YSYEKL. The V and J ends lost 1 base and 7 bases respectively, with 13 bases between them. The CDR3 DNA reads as TGCGCCAGCAGCCAAGGGGGCGGGGGGGGTGAAGCTTTCTTT. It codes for CASSQGGGGGEAFF.

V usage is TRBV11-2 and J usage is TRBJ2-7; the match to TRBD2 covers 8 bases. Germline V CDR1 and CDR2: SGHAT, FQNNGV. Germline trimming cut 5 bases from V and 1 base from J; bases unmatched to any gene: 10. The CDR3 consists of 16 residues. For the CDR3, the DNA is TGTGCCAGCAGCCCCCGGGGCGGGAGGATGTCCTACGAGCAGTACTTC. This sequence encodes CASSPRGGRMSYEQYF.

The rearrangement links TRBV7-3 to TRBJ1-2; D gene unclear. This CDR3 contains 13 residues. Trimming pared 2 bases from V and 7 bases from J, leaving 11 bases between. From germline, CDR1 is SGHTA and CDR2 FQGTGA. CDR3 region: CASSLAGLGGYTF. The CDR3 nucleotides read TGTGCCAGCAGCTTAGCCGGGTTGGGTGGCTACACCTTC.

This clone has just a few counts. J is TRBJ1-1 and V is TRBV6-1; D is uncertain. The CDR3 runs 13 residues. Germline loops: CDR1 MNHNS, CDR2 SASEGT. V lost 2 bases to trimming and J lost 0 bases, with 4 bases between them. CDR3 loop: CASSERVNTEAFF. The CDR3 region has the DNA TGTGCCAGCAGTGAACGGGTGAACACTGAAGCTTTCTTT.

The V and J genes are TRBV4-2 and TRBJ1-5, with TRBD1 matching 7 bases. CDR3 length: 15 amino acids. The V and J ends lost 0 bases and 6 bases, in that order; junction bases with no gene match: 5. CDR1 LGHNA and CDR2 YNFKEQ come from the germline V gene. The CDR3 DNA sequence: TGTGCCAGCAGCCAAGACAGGGGGTTTGGTCAGCCCCAGCATTTT. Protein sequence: CASSQDRGFGQPQHF.

CDR3 sequence: CASLQGRSYTEAFF. The CDR3 nucleotides read TGTGCCAGCCTACAGGGGCGATCCTACACTGAAGCTTTCTTT. The rearrangement joins TRBV19 to TRBJ1-1; 7 nucleotides line up with TRBD1. Germline V gene sequence: CDR1 LNHDA, CDR2 SQIVND (reference sequence). With 9 bases clipped from V and 3 bases from J, the junction kept 10 bases outside the gene matches. The CDR3 sequence is 14 residues long. The entire variable domain, with the rest obtained from reference TRBV19 and TRBJ1-1, is as follows: DGGITQSPKYLFRKEGQNVTLSCEQNLNHDAMYWYRQDPGQGLRLIYYSQIVNDFQKGDIAEGYSVSREKKESFPLTVTSAQKNPTAFYLCASLQGRSYTEAFFGQGTRLTVV.

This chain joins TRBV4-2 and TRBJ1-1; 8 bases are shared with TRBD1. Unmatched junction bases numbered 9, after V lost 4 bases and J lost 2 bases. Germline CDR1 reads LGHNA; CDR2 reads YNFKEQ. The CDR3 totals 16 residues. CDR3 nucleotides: TGTGCCAGCAGCCGAATTACAGGGGGTCTAAACACTGAAGCTTTCTTT. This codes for CASSRITGGLNTEAFF.

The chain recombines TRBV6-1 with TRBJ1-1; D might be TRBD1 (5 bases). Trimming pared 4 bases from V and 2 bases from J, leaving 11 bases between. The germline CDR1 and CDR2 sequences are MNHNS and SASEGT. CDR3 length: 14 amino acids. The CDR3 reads CASSAGGGNTEAFF. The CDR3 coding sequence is TGTGCCAGCAGTGCGGGGGGGGGAAACACTGAAGCTTTCTTT.

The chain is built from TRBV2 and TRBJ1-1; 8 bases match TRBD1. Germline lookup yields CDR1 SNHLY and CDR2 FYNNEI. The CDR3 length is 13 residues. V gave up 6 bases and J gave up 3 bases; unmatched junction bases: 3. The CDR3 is CASRGQGYTEAFF. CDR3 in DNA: TGTGCCAGCAGAGGACAGGGTTACACTGAAGCTTTCTTT.

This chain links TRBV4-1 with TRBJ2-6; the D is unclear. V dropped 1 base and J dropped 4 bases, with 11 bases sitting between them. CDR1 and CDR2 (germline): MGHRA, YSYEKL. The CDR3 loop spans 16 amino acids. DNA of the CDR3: TGCGCCAGCAGCCAAGGGCCCCTCCTCGGGGCCAACGTCCTGACTTTC. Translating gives CASSQGPLLGANVLTF.

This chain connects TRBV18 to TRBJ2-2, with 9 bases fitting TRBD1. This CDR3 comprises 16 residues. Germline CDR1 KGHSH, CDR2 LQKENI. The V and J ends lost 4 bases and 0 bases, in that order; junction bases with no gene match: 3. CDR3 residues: CASSRTGGANTGELFF. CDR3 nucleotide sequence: TGTGCCAGCTCACGCACAGGGGGCGCGAACACCGGGGAGCTGTTTTTT.

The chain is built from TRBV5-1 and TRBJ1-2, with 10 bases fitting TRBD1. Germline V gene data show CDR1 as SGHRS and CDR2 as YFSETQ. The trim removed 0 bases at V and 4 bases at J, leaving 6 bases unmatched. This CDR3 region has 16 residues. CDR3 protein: CASSLGGQGHGYGYTF. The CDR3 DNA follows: TGCGCCAGCAGCTTGGGGGGACAGGGGCACGGCTATGGCTACACCTTC. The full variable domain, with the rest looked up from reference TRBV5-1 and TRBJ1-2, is KAGVTQTPRYLIKTRGQQVTLSCSPISGHRSVSWYQQTPGQGLQFLFEYFSETQRNKGNFPGRFSGRQFSNSRSEMNVSTLELGDSALYLCASSLGGQGHGYGYTFGSGTRLTVV.

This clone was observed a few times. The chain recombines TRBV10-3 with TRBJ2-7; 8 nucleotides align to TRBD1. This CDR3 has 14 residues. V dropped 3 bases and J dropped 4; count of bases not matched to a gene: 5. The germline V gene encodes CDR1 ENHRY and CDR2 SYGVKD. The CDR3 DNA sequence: TGTGCCATCAGTGAAAGCAGGGGGCTATACGAGCAGTACTTC. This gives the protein CAISESRGLYEQYF.